This paragraph covers one TCR beta chain sequence. Its antigen remains unidentified. The sample originates from a study of T cell responses to AZD1222 COVID-19 vaccine. Study-wide results and limits: CD4 TCRs associated with vaccination spanned spike, dominating at 160-218 and 743-854. Repertoires were sampled only after the peak T cell response. Close to half of all spike-specific TCRs reportedly target regions of the variants that are unmutated.

Sequencing used immunoSEQ multiplex PCR; TCRdb keeps in-frame clones, though not all of them. The sample yields some 180,000 clones, 80% to 95% seen once. Trimming took 7 bases from V and 11 from J, leaving 18 bases between them. Germline V gives CDR1 SGHAT, CDR2 FQNNGV. The CDR3 is made up of 13 amino acids. The sample here was peripheral blood, taken on day 0 of AZD1222 vaccination. The TCR comes from an adult in good health. The chain links TRBV11-2 to TRBJ1-3; D call uncertain. The chain's CDR3 is CASTSRLPGAIYF. CDR3 sequence (DNA): TGTGCCAGCACCTCCCGGTTGCCAGGTGCCATATATTTT.